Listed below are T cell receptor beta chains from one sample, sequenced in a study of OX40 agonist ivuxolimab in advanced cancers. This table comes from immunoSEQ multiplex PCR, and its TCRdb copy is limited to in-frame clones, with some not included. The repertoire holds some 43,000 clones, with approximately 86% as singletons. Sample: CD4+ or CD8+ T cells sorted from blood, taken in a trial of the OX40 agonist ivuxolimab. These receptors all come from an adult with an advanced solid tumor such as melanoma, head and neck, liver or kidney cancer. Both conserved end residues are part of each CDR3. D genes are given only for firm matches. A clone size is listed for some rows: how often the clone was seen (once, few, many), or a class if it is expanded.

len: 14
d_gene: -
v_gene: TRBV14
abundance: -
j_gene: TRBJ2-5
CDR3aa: CASSQAGIRETQYF
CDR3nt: TGTGCCAGCAGCCAGGCAGGGATCCGAGAGACCCAGTACTTC

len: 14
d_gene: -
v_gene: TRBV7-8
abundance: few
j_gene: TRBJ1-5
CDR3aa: CASSLALGNQPQHF
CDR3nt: TGTGCCAGCAGCTTAGCGTTGGGCAATCAGCCCCAGCATTTT

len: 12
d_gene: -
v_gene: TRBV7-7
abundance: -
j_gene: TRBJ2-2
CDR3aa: CASSSSTGELFF
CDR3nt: TGTGCCAGCAGTTCCAGCACCGGGGAGCTGTTTTTT

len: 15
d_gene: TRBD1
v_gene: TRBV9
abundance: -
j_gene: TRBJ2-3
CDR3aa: CASSVGGQGLDTQYF
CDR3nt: TGTGCCAGCAGCGTAGGGGGACAGGGGTTGGATACGCAGTATTTT

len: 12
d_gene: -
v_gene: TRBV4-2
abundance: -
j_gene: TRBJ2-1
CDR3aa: CASSHWHNEQFF
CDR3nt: TGTGCCAGCAGCCATTGGCACAATGAGCAGTTCTTC

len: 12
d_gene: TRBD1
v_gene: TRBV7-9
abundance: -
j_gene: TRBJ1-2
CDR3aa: CASSKQGEGYTF
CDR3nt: TGTGCCAGCAGCAAACAGGGGGAAGGCTACACCTTC

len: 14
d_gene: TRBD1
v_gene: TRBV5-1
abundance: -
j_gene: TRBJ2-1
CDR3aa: CASSLGQGVNEQFF
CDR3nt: TGCGCCAGCAGCTTGGGACAGGGGGTAAATGAGCAGTTCTTC

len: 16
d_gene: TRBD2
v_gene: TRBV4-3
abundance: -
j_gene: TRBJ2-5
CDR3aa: CASSQDRASGQETQYF
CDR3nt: TGCGCCAGCAGCCAAGATCGGGCTAGCGGCCAAGAGACCCAGTACTTC

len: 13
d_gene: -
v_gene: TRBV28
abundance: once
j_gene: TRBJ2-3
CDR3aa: CASSFDSTDTQYF
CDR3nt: TGTGCCAGCAGTTTTGATAGCACAGATACGCAGTATTTT

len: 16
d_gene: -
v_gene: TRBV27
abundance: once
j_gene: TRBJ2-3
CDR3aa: CASSPPGGLSTDTQYF
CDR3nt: TGTGCCAGCAGTCCCCCGGGGGGCCTTAGCACAGATACGCAGTATTTT

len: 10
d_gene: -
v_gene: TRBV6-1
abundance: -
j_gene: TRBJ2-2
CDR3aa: CATYTGELFF
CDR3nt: TGTGCCACCTACACCGGGGAGCTGTTTTTT

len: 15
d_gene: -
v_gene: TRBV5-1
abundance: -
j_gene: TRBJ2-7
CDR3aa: CASSLLAGSYIEQYF
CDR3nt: TGCGCCAGCAGCTTATTAGCAGGTTCCTATATTGAGCAGTACTTC

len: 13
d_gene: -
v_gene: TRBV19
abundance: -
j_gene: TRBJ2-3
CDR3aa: CASSIVGSDTQYF
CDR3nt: TGTGCCAGTAGTATTGTAGGGTCCGATACGCAGTATTTT

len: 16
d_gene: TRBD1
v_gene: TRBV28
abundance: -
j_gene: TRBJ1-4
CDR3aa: CASSLRGGQPNEKLFF
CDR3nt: TGTGCCAGCAGTTTAAGAGGGGGACAGCCTAATGAAAAACTGTTTTTT

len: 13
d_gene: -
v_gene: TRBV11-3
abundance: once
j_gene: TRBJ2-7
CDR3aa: CASSDFRSYEQYF
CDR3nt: TGTGCCAGTTCTGACTTTCGCTCCTACGAGCAGTACTTC

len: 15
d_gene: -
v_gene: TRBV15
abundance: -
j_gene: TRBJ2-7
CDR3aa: CATSRERNPTYEQYF
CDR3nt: TGTGCCACCAGCAGGGAGCGGAACCCGACCTACGAGCAGTACTTC

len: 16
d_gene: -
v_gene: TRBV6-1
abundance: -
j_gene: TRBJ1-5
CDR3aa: CASSETLFFSNQPQHF
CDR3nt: TGTGCCAGCAGTGAAACACTCTTTTTTAGCAATCAGCCCCAGCATTTT

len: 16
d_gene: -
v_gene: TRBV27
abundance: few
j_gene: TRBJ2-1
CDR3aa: CASRLGLGGRYNEQFF
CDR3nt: TGTGCCAGCAGATTAGGGCTAGGGGGTCGGTACAATGAGCAGTTCTTC

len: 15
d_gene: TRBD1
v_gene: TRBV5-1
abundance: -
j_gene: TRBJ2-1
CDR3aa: CASSLAGTGARDQFF
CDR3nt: TGCGCCAGCAGCTTGGCGGGGACAGGAGCTAGGGACCAGTTCTTC

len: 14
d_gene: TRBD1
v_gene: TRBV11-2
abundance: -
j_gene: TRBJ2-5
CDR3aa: CASSLRTGGETQYF
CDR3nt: TGTGCCAGCAGCCTCCGGACAGGGGGAGAGACCCAGTACTTC

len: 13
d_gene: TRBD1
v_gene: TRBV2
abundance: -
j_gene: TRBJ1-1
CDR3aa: CASSGGQGPDGVF
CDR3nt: TGTGCCAGCAGTGGAGGACAGGGGCCGGACGGTGTCTTT

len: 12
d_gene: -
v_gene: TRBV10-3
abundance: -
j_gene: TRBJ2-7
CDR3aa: CAIRNRVNEQYF
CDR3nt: TGTGCCATCAGGAATAGGGTGAACGAGCAGTACTTC

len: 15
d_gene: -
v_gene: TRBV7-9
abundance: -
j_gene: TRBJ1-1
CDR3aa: CASSPGEWGVNEAFF
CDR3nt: TGTGCCAGCAGCCCCGGAGAGTGGGGCGTCAATGAAGCTTTCTTT

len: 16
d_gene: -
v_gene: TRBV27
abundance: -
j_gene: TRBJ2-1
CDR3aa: CASSPRPPGQTNEQFF
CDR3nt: TGTGCCAGCAGTCCCCGGCCCCCGGGACAAACCAATGAGCAGTTCTTC

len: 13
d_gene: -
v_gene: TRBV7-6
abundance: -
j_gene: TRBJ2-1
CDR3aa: CASSLSRVYEQFF
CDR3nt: TGTGCCAGCAGCTTAAGCAGGGTCTATGAGCAGTTCTTC

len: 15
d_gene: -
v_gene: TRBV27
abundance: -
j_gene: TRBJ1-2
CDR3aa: CASSFLGGGGYGYTF
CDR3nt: TGTGCCAGCAGTTTCCTAGGGGGGGGTGGCTATGGCTACACCTTC

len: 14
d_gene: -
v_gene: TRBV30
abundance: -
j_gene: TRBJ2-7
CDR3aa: CAWRARGGSYEQYF
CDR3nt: TGTGCCTGGAGGGCGAGGGGTGGCTCCTACGAGCAGTACTTC

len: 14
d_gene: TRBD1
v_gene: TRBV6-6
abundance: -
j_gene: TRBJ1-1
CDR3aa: CASSWTGRYTEAFF
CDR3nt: TGTGCCAGCAGCTGGACAGGCAGGTACACTGAAGCTTTCTTT

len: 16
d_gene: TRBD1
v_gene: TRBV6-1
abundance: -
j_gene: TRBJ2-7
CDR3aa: CASSEGDRPTSYEQYF
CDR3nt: TGTGCCAGCAGTGAAGGGGACAGACCGACCTCCTACGAGCAGTACTTC

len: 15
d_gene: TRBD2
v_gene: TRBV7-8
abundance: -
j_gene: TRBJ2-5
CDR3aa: CASSFGGGLQETQYF
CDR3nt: TGTGCCAGCAGCTTCGGCGGGGGGCTACAAGAGACCCAGTACTTC

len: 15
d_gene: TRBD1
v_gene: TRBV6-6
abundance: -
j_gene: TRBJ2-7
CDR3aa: CASNLRGDRYYEQYF
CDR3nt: TGTGCCAGCAACCTAAGGGGGGACAGGTACTACGAGCAGTACTTC

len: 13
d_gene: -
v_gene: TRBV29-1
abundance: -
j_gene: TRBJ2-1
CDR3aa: CSGAEGLLNEQFF
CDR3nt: TGCAGCGGGGCCGAGGGACTCTTGAATGAGCAGTTCTTC

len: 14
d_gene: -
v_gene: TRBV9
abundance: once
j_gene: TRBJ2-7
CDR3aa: CASSVEQEFHEQYF
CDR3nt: TGTGCCAGCAGCGTAGAACAGGAGTTCCACGAGCAGTACTTC

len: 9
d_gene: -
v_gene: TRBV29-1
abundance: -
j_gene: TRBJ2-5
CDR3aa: CSVGETQYF
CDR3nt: TGCAGCGTTGGTGAGACCCAGTACTTC

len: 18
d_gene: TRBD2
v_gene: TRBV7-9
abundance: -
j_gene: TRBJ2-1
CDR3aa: CASSSRAGVPSSYNEQFF
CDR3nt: TGTGCCAGCAGCTCTCGAGCGGGGGTCCCCTCCTCCTACAATGAGCAGTTCTTC

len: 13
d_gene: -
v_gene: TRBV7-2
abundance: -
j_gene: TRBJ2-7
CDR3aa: CASSYGGSYEQYF
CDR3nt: TGTGCCAGCAGCTACGGGGGTTCCTACGAGCAGTACTTC

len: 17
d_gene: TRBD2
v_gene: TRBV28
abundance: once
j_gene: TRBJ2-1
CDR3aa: CASSSGGGDGPYNEQFF
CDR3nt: TGTGCCAGCAGTTCCGGGGGAGGGGATGGGCCCTACAATGAGCAGTTCTTC

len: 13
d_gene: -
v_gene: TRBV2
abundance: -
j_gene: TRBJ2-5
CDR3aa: CASGSGGIETQYF
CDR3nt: TGTGCCAGCGGTAGCGGCGGGATAGAGACCCAGTACTTC

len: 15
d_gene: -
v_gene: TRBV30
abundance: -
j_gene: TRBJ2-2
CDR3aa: CAWRAGTSNTGELFF
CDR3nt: TGTGCCTGGAGAGCCGGGACAAGTAACACCGGGGAGCTGTTTTTT

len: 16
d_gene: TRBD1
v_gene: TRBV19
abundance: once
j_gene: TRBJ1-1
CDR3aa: CASSRETTGVNTEAFF
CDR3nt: TGTGCCAGTAGTAGGGAGACGACAGGGGTGAACACTGAAGCTTTCTTT

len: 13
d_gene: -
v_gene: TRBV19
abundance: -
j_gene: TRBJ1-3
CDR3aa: CASSGEVGNTIYF
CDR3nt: TGTGCCAGTTCCGGAGAGGTTGGAAACACCATATATTTT

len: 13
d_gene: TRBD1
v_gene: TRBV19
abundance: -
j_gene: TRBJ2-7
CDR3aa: CASSMTGLYEQYF
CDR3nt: TGTGCCAGTAGTATGACAGGGCTCTACGAGCAGTACTTC

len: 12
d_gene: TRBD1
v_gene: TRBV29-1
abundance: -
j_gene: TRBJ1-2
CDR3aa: CSVEQGVWGYTF
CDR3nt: TGCAGCGTTGAGCAGGGGGTGTGGGGCTACACCTTC

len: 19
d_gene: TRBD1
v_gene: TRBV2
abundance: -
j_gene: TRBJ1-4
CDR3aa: CASSVPDRAIYATNEKLFF
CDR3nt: TGTGCCAGCAGTGTACCCGACAGGGCGATCTATGCAACTAATGAAAAACTGTTTTTT

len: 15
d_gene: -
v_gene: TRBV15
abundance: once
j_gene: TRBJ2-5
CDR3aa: CATQSYLAYGETQYF
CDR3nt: TGTGCCACCCAGTCCTACTTGGCGTACGGAGAGACCCAGTACTTC

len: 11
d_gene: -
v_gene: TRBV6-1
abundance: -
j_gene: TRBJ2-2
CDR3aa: CASMAGGELFF
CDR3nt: TGTGCCTCCATGGCCGGCGGGGAGCTGTTTTTT

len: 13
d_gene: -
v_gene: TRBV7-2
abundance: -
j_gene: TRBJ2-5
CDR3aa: CASSVVLGETQYF
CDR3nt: TGTGCCAGCAGCGTAGTCTTAGGAGAGACCCAGTACTTC

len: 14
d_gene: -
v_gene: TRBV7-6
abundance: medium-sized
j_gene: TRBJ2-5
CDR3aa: CASSLGAGPRAQYF
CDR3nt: TGTGCCAGCAGCTTAGGGGCAGGGCCGAGGGCCCAGTACTTC

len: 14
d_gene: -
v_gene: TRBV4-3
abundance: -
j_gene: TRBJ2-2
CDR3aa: CASSQDRGTGELFF
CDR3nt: TGCGCCAGCAGCCAAGATCGAGGGACCGGGGAGCTGTTTTTT

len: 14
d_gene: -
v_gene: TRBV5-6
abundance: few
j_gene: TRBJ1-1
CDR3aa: CASSLEVGNTEAFF
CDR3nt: TGTGCCAGCAGCTTGGAGGTAGGGAACACTGAAGCTTTCTTT

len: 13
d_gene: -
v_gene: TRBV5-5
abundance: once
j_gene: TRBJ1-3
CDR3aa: CASSPGVWDTIYF
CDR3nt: TGTGCCAGCAGCCCAGGGGTTTGGGACACCATATATTTT